One sample yielded the 9 T cell receptor beta chains listed below, sequenced in a study of shared clonotypes between healthy human individuals. Clones were sequenced by immunoSEQ multiplex PCR, and TCRdb holds only the in-frame ones, with some missing. Among roughly 1,000,000 clones listed, roughly 74% were seen once. Sample: memory CD4+ T cells from PBMCs. This sample's subset: CD45RA-negative fraction. The receptors here all came from a man between 18 and 29 years old in good health. Some clones in this sample may be carry-over from other donors' samples.

V is TRBV7-3 and J is TRBJ2-1; 7 bases are shared with TRBD2. CDR3 length equals 13 residues. Germline V gene data show CDR1 as SGHTA and CDR2 as FQGTGA. The trim removed 4 bases at V and 10 bases at J, leaving 7 bases unmatched. CDR3 nucleotides: TGTGCCAGCAGCTCAAGGACTAGTGGAGAGCAGTTCTTC. It translates to CASSSRTSGEQFF.

The chain employs TRBV7-2 and TRBJ1-4; D perhaps matches TRBD1 (6 bases). Deletions cut 3 bases from V and 7 bases from J, with 12 bases between. In germline, CDR1 is SGHTA, CDR2 FQGNSA. This CDR3 is 14 amino acids long. CDR3 in DNA: TGTGCCAGCAGCTTCAAGGGAGGGGGTGAAAAACTGTTTTTT. This encodes CASSFKGGGEKLFF.

For this clone: This sequence may be a read error, since a much larger clone differs from it by one base. In the same sample, other DNA sequences code for this CDR3. This chain uses TRBV7-3 with TRBJ2-5; tentatively, D is TRBD1 (6 bases). CDR1 and CDR2 (germline): SGHTA, FQGTGA. Trimming shortened V by 5 bases and J by 2 bases, and 9 bases separated the two germline ends. CDR3 length equals 13 residues. CDR3 sequence: CASSLGGQETQYF. The CDR3 nucleotides are TGTGCCAGCAGCCTAGGGGGACAAGAGACCCAGTACTTC. Looking up the rest from reference TRBV7-3 and TRBJ2-5 gives the full variable domain: GAGVSQTPSNKVTEKGKYVELRCDPISGHTALYWYRQSLGQGPEFLIYFQGTGAADDSGLPNDRFFAVRPEGSVSTLKIQRTERGDSAVYLCASSLGGQETQYFGPGTRLLVL.

V and J are TRBV28 and TRBJ1-1; 8 bases match TRBD1. CDR1 is MDHEN and CDR2 is SYDVKM in the germline V gene. J gave up 4 bases and V 7 bases, and 5 bases lay outside the gene matches. The CDR3 is 13 residues long. CDR3 in DNA: TGTGCCAGCACCGGTGACAGGGGCACTGAAGCTTTCTTT. This gives the protein CASTGDRGTEAFF.

The V and J genes are TRBV7-9 and TRBJ2-7, with D unresolved. The CDR3 length is 12 residues. In germline, CDR1 is SEHNR, CDR2 FQNEAQ (reference sequence). Trimming removed 1 base from V and 6 bases from J, with 7 bases in between. CDR3 sequence (DNA): TGTGCCAGCAGCTTAGTTCTGGGCGAGCAGTACTTC. Its translation: CASSLVLGEQYF.

A note on this clone: This could be a read error, since a much larger clone is one nucleotide away. The CDR3 sequence is CASSVRQGLGGYTF. The CDR3 nucleotides are TGTGCCAGCAGTGTTCGACAGGGACTAGGCGGCTACACCTTC. This chain links TRBV2 with TRBJ1-2; 7 bases map to TRBD1. This CDR3 comprises 14 residues. Germline V gives CDR1 SNHLY, CDR2 FYNNEI. With 4 bases clipped from V and 8 bases from J, the junction kept 10 bases outside the gene matches.

The gene calls are TRBV5-1 and TRBJ2-2; the D gene could be TRBD1 or TRBD2 (6 bases each). The V end lost 6 bases, the J end lost 0 bases, and 9 bases lay between the germline ends. Germline loops: CDR1 SGHRS, CDR2 YFSETQ. The CDR3 extends over 14 amino acids. CDR3 loop: CASTGASNTGELFF. For the CDR3, the DNA is TGCGCCAGCACGGGGGCTTCGAACACCGGGGAGCTGTTTTTT.

The chain couples TRBV7-6 to TRBJ2-7; 7 bases are a match to TRBD2. Germline CDR1 reads SGHVS; CDR2 reads FNYEAQ. J was trimmed by 3 bases and V by 1 base; bases with no gene match: 3. This CDR3 comprises 14 residues. The CDR3 DNA reads TGTGCCAGCAGCTTAGGAAGCGGGATCTACGAGCAGTACTTC. Protein: CASSLGSGIYEQYF. Together with reference TRBV7-6 and TRBJ2-7, the CDR3 gives the full variable domain: GAGVSQSPRYKVTKRGQDVALRCDPISGHVSLYWYRQALGQGPEFLTYFNYEAQQDKSGLPNDRFSAERPEGSISTLTIQRTEQRDSAMYRCASSLGSGIYEQYFGPGTRLTVT.

V is TRBV12-5 and J is TRBJ1-1, with D possibly matching TRBD1 (5 bases). Trimming removed 1 base at V and 2 bases at J, with 11 bases between. This CDR3 has 15 amino acids. Germline V lookup: CDR1 LGHNT, CDR2 FRNRAP. CDR3 coding DNA: TGTGCTAGTGGTTTGGGCTGGGACGGAAACACTGAAGCTTTCTTT. Residues: CASGLGWDGNTEAFF. Together with reference TRBV12-5 and TRBJ1-1, the CDR3 gives the full variable domain: DARVTQTPRHKVTEMGQEVTMRCQPILGHNTVFWYRQTMMQGLELLAYFRNRAPLDDSGMPKDRFSAEMPDATLATLKIQPSEPRDSAVYFCASGLGWDGNTEAFFGQGTRLTVV.